This T cell receptor beta chain came from a study of spatial heterogeneity in lung cancer. The ends lost 3 bases at V and 1 base at J; junction bases unmatched: 6. CDR1 and CDR2 (germline): SGHRS, YFSETQ. This CDR3 region has 16 residues. This clonotype was counted between two and nine times. Indicated time point: blood at routine non-recurrence follow-up after resection. One entry per CDR3 protein, called by TCRdb with MiXCR from the 5' RACE reads. Among 43,000 or so distinct CDR3 sequences listed, about an eighth were seen once. The origin of this receptor is a male donor with early-stage non-small cell lung cancer. This sample comprised PBMCs, obtained at follow-up. The J gene is TRBJ2-3, the V gene TRBV5-1; 9 bases match TRBD1. CDR3 coding DNA: TGCGCCAGCAGCTATGGGACAGGGCATGGCACAGATACGCAGTATTTT. Its protein is CASSYGTGHGTDTQYF.